This TCR beta chain was found in a study of T cell changes during pregnancy in multiple sclerosis. The protocol was immunoSEQ multiplex PCR, while the TCRdb copy is restricted to in-frame clones and leaves out a portion. The table shows 95,000 to 100,000 clones, with about 91% occurring only once. This CDR3 is built from 15 residues. V lost 3 bases, J lost 4 bases, and 10 bases lay in between. In germline, CDR1 is MGHDK, CDR2 SYGVNS. This specimen consisted of peripheral blood, obtained in the second trimester of pregnancy. The sequence came from a female donor with multiple sclerosis, enrolled in a pregnancy study. The chain has TRBV25-1 and TRBJ1-6, with D unclear. In DNA, the CDR3 is TGTGCCAGCAGTGATACCGCGGTTTATAATTCACCCCTCCACTTT. It specifies CASSDTAVYNSPLHF.